Here is one TCR beta chain with its context. Its antigen is currently unknown. The record originates from a study of type 1 regulatory T cells. Study summary: This in vitro CD4 product, T-allo10, is enriched for Tr1 cells and alloantigen-specific.

TCRdb fed the reads into MiXCR, producing one record per CDR3 protein. This sample carries 60,000 to 70,000 distinct CDR3 sequences, about 60% of them seen once, and the ten largest clones take 7.6%. The graft donor-derived T-allo10 cells reportedly recognize host alloantigens, are anergic, and suppress alloantigen-specifically. The CDR3 has 13 residues. Per the germline V gene, CDR1 is SNHLY and CDR2 is FYNNEI. The V end was cut by 4 bases, the J end by 4 bases, with 7 bases between. Input material: cultured T cells, either the whole culture or a sorted T cell fraction (not recorded which). Subset meaning: Tr1-enriched cell product generated in vitro against host alloantigens. This sequence originates from a human donor in good health. This chain uses TRBV2 with TRBJ2-2; the D is unclear. The CDR3 nucleotides read TGTGCCAGCAGTGCGGCGAGCACCGGGGAGCTGTTTTTT. Protein sequence: CASSAASTGELFF.